This T cell receptor (beta chain) was captured in a study of T cell responses to AZD1222 COVID-19 vaccine. Points from the study as a whole: The repertoires were collected only after the peak T cell response. Reportedly, nearly half of unique spike TCRs recognized epitopes outside B.1.351/B.1.1.7 mutations.

About this clone: Its specificity is not known.

This CDR3 is built from 13 residues. Per the germline V gene, CDR1 is MDHEN and CDR2 is SYDVKM. The junction had 3 bases not matched to a gene; V was cut back by 2 bases and J by 6 bases. The assay was immunoSEQ multiplex PCR, and TCRdb's table has in-frame clones only and misses some. The table lists 78,000 or so clones, roughly 88% of them singletons. The chain joins TRBV28 to TRBJ1-2, with 7 bases matching TRBD1. The receptor's source is an adult in good health. This specimen was peripheral blood, taken on day 0 of AZD1222 vaccination. CDR3 sequence reads: CASSLVQGHGYTF. The CDR3 bases are TGTGCCAGCAGTTTAGTACAGGGGCATGGCTACACCTTC.